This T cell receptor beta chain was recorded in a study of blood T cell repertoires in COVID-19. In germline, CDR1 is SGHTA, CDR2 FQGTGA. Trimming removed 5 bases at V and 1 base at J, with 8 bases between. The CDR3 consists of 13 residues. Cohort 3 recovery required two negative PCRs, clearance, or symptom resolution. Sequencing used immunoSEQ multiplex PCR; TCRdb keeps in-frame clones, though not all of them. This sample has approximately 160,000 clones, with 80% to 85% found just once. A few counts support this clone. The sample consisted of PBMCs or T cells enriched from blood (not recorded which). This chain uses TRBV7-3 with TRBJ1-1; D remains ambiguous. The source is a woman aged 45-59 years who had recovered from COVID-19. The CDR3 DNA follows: TGTGCCAGCAGCGCCCGCGAGAACACTGAAGCTTTCTTT. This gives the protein CASSARENTEAFF.